This TCR beta chain was sequenced for a study of T-cell reconstitution after alpha-beta-depleted transplantation in children. This clonotype showed up many times. Between the trimmed V and J ends, which lost 1 base and 4 bases, there was a span of 14 bases. The germline V gene encodes CDR1 DFQATT and CDR2 SNEGSKA (reference sequence). CDR3 size: 15 residues. Library preparation (for TCRbeta) was performed with unique molecular identifiers. TCRdb reprocessed the PCR reads with MiXCR, giving one entry per CDR3 protein. The sample yields hundreds of thousands of distinct CDR3 sequences, 15% to 20% seen once.

This chain joins TRBV20-1 and TRBJ1-3, with D perhaps matching TRBD1 (6 bases). Sequenced here: PBMCs, mostly from graft donor cells, sampled 360 days after TCRalphabeta/CD19-depleted stem cell transplant. The sequence came from a boy in the first two years of life who had a stem cell transplant for Wiskott-Aldrich syndrome, so the T cells may come from the graft donor. CDR3 coding DNA: TGCAGTGCTAGAGTAGTTACAGGGCGAGGAAACACCATATATTTT. It is translated as CSARVVTGRGNTIYF.